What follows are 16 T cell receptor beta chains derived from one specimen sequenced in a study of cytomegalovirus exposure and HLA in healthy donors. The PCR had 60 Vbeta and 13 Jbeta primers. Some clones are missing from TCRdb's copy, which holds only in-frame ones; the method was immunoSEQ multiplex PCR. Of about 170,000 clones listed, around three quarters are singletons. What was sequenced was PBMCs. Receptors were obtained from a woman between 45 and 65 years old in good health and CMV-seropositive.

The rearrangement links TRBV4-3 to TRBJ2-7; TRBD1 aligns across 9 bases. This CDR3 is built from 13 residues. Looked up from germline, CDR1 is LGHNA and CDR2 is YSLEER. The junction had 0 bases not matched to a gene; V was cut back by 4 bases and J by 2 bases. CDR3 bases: TGCGCCAGCAGCCGGGACAGGGCCTACGAGCAGTACTTC. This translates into CASSRDRAYEQYF.

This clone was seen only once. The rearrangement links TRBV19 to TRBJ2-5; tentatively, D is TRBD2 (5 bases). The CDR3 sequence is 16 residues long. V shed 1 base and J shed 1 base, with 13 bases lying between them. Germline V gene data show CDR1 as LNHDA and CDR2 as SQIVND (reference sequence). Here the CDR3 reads CASSIVGSGFQETQYF. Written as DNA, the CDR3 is TGTGCCAGTAGTATAGTCGGATCGGGGTTCCAAGAGACCCAGTACTTC.

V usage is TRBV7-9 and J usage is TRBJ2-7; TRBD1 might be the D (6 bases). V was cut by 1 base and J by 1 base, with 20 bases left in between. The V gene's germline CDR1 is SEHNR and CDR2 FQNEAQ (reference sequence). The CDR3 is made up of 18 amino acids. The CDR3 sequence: CASSLGEPQGLGSYEQYF. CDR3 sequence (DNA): TGTGCCAGCAGCTTAGGAGAACCACAGGGTCTTGGGTCCTACGAGCAGTACTTC. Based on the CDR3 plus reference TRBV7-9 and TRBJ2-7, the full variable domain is DTGVSQNPRHKITKRGQNVTFRCDPISEHNRLYWYRQTLGQGPEFLTYFQNEAQLEKSRLLSDRFSAERPKGSFSTLEIQRTEQGDSAMYLCASSLGEPQGLGSYEQYFGPGTRLTVT.

CDR3 sequence (DNA): TGTGCCAGCAGCTACCGGGCGGGGGGGGTTGAGCAGTTCTTC. As protein: CASSYRAGGVEQFF. J is TRBJ2-1 and V is TRBV7-2; 9 bases fit TRBD2. V lost 4 bases and J lost 9; bases outside the gene matches: 7. The CDR3 runs 14 residues. Per the germline V gene, CDR1 is SGHTA and CDR2 is FQGNSA. The full variable domain, with the rest looked up from reference TRBV7-2 and TRBJ2-1, is GAGVSQSPSNKVTEKGKDVELRCDPISGHTALYWYRQSLGQGLEFLIYFQGNSAPDKSGLPSDRFSAERTGGSVSTLTIQRTQQEDSAVYLCASSYRAGGVEQFFGPGTRLTVL.

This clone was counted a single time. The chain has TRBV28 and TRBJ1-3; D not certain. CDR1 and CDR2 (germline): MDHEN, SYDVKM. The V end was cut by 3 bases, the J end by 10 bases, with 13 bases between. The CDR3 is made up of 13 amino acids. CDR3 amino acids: CASSLVRGETIYF. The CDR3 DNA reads TGTGCCAGCAGTTTGGTTCGGGGAGAGACCATATATTTT.

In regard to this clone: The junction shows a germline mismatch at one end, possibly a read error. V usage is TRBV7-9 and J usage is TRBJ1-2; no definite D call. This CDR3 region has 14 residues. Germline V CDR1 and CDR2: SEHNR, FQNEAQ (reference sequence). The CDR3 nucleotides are TGTTCCAGCAGCTCCCCCTACCCTGCGGAGGCCTACACCTTC. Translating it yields CSSSSPYPAEAYTF.

The CDR3 DNA reads TGTGCCAGCAGCTTCCAGACTAGCGGGACAGATACGCAGTATTTT. It is translated as CASSFQTSGTDTQYF. J is TRBJ2-3 and V is TRBV7-2; 10 bases line up with TRBD2. The CDR3 runs 15 residues. Trimming removed 3 bases from V and 3 bases from J; junction bases left unmatched: 3. Germline values: CDR1 SGHTA, CDR2 FQGNSA.

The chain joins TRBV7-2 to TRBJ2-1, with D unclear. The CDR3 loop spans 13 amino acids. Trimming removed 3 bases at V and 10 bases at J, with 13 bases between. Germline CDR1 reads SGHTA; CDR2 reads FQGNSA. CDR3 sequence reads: CASSLNSFSEQFF. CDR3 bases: TGTGCCAGCAGCTTGAACAGCTTCTCCGAGCAGTTCTTC.

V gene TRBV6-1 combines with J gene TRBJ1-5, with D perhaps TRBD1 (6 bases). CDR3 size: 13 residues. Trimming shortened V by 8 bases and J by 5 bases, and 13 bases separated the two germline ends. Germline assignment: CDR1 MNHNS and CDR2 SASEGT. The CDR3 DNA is TGTGCCAGCCGGCGGGAGGGGGATCAGCCCCAGCATTTT. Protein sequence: CASRREGDQPQHF.

The CDR3 bases are TGTGCCTGGAGTGTAAGAGGGGGCTATCAGCCCCAGCATTTT. Protein product: CAWSVRGGYQPQHF. The chain has TRBV30 and TRBJ1-5; 7 nucleotides line up with TRBD1. Germline trimming cut 0 bases from V and 5 bases from J; bases unmatched to any gene: 4. The CDR3 is 14 residues long. Germline CDR1 reads GTSNPN; CDR2 reads SVGIG (reference sequence).

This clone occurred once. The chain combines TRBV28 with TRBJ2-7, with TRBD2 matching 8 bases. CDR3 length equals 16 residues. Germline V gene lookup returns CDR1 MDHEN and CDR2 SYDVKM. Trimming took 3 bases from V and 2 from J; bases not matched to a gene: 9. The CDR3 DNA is TGTGCCAGCAGTTTTTGGCGGGGGGTCAGAACCTACGAGCAGTACTTC. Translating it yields CASSFWRGVRTYEQYF.

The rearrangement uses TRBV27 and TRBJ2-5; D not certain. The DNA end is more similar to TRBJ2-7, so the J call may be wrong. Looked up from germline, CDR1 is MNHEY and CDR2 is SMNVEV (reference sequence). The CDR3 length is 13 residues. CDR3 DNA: TGTGCCAGCAGTCCCTTTTCCCCCTACGAGCAGTACTTC. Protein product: CASSPFSPYEQYF.

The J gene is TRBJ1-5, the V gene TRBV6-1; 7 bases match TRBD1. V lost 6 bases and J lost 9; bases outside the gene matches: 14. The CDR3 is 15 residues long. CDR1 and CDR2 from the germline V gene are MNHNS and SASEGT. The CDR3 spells CASSAPGQSTGPQHF. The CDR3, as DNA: TGTGCCAGCAGCGCTCCGGGACAGAGTACCGGGCCCCAGCATTTT.

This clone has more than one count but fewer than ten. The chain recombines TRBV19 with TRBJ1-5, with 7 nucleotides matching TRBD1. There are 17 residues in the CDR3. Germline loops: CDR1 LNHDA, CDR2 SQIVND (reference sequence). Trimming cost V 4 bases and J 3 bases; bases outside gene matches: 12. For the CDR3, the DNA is TGTGCCAGTAGTAGTATTCGACAGGGCGATCCCAATCAGCCCCAGCATTTT. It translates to CASSSIRQGDPNQPQHF.

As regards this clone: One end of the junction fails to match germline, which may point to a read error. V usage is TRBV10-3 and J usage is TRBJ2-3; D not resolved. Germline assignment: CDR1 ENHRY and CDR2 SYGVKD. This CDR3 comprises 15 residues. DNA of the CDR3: TGTGCCATTAGTGAGTCAGGCAGGAATACAGATACGCAGTATTTT. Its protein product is CAISESGRNTDTQYF.

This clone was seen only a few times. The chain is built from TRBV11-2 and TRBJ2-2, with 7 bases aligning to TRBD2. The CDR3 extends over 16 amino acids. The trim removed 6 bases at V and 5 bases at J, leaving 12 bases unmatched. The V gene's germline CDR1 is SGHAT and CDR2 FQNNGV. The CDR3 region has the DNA TGTGCCAGCAGGGTACCTGGCGGGAGCGGGACCGGGGAGCTGTTTTTT. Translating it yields CASRVPGGSGTGELFF.